This T cell receptor (beta chain) emerged from a study of blood T cell repertoires in COVID-19. Overall study: Samples of COVID-19 (acute and convalescent) were obtained from the United States, Italy and Spain. T cells, B-cell-depleted T cells, or PBMCs supplied cDNA or gDNA.

The Seattle patients joined while their infection was active and were tracked longitudinally afterward. Sequencing used immunoSEQ multiplex PCR; TCRdb keeps in-frame clones, though not all of them. Among 410,000 or so clones listed, approximately 91% were seen once. CDR1 and CDR2 from the germline V gene are MNHEY and SMNVEV (reference sequence). With V trimmed by 6 bases and J by 7 bases, 12 bases remained unmatched. The length of the CDR3 is 16 residues. The sequence was obtained from a woman aged 40 to 49 with COVID-19, enrolled during active disease. The rearrangement joins TRBV27 to TRBJ1-6; 7 bases are shared with TRBD1. The sample taken for sequencing was peripheral blood. DNA for the CDR3: TGTGCCAGCAGCCACGAGAGACAGGGTTTCAATTCACCCCTCCACTTT. It yields the protein CASSHERQGFNSPLHF.